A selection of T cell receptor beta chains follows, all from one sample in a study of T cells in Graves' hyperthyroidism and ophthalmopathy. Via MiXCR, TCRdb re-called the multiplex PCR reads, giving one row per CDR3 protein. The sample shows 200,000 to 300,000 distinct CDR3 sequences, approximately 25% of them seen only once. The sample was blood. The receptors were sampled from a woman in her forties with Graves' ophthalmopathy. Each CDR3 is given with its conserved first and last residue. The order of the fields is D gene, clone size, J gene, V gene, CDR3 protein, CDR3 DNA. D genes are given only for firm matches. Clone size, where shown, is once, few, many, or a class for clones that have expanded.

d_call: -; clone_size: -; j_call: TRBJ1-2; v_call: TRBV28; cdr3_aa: CASSPPQKNYGYTF; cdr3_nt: TGTGCCAGCAGTCCCCCGCAGAAAAACTATGGCTACACCTTC
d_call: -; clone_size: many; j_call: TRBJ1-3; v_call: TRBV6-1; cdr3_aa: CASSESPAGPESGNTIYF; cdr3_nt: TGTGCCAGCAGTGAATCCCCTGCGGGTCCGGAGTCTGGAAACACCATATATTTT
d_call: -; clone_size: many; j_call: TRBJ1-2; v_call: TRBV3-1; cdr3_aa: CASSQVSGGYTF; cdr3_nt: TGTGCCAGCAGCCAAGTCTCGGGTGGCTACACCTTC
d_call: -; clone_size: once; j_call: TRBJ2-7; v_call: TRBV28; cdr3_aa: CASYPMGRSYEQYF; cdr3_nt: TGTGCCAGTTACCCCATGGGTAGGTCCTACGAGCAGTACTTC
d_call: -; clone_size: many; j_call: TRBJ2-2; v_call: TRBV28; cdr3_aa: CASARGLTNTGELFF; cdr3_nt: TGTGCCAGCGCCAGGGGACTTACGAACACCGGGGAGCTGTTTTTT
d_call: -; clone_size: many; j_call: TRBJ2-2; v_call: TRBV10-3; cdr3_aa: CAISESSETGELFF; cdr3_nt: TGTGCCATCAGTGAGTCTTCTGAAACCGGGGAGCTGTTTTTT
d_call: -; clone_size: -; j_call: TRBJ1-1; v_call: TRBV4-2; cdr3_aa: CASSQGGTVAFF; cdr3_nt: TGTGCCAGCAGCCAAGGCGGCACGGTAGCTTTCTTT
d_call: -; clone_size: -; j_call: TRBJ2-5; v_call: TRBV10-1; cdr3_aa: CASSDGTNQETQYF; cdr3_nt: TGCGCCAGCAGTGATGGGACAAACCAAGAGACCCAGTACTTC
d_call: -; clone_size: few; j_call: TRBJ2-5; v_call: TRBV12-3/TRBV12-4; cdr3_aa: CASKDEETQYF; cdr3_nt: TGTGCCAGCAAGGATGAAGAGACCCAGTACTTC
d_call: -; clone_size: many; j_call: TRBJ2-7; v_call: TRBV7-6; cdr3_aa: CASSLFPPPKDKLDEQYF; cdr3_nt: TGTGCCAGCAGCTTATTTCCCCCCCCCAAGGACAAGTTGGACGAGCAGTACTTC
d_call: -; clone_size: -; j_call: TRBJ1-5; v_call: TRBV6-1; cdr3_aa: CATQQGQYQPQHF; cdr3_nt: TGTGCCACCCAGCAGGGGCAATATCAGCCCCAGCATTTT
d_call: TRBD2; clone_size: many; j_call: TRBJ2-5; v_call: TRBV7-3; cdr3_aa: CASSSAAGGRETQYF; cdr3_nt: TGTGCCAGCAGCTCCGCAGCGGGAGGGCGCGAGACCCAGTACTTC
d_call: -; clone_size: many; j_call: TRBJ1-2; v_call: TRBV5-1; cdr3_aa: CASRNEYGYTF; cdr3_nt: TGCGCCAGCAGGAATGAGTATGGCTACACCTTC
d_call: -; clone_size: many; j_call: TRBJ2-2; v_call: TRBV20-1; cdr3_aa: CSARKMGGELFF; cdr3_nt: TGCAGTGCTAGAAAAATGGGCGGGGAGCTGTTTTTT
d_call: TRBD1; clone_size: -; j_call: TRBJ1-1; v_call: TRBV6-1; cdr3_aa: CASRGTAWNTEAFF; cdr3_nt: TGTGCCAGCAGGGGGACAGCATGGAACACTGAAGCTTTCTTT
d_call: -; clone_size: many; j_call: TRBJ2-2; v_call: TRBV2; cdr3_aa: CASSGTSGELFF; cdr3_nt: TGTGCCAGCAGTGGAACAAGCGGGGAGCTGTTTTTT
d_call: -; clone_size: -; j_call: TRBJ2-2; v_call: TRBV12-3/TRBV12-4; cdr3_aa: CASSRGDNTGELFF; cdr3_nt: TGTGCCAGCAGTCGAGGGGACAACACCGGGGAGCTGTTTTTT
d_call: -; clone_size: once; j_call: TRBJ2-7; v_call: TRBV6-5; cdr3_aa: CASSYPGTASYEQYF; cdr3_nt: TGTGCCAGCAGTTACCCCGGGACGGCGTCCTACGAGCAGTACTTC
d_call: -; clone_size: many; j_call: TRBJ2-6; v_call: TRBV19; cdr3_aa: CASSRYSLSSGANVLTF; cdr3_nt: TGTGCCAGTAGTAGGTACTCCCTGAGCTCTGGGGCCAACGTCCTGACTTTC
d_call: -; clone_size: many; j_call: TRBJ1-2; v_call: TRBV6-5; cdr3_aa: CASSYGGADGYTF; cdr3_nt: TGTGCCAGCAGTTACGGGGGGGCTGATGGCTACACCTTC
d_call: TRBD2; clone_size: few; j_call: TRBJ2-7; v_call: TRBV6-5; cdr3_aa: CASSYSSGRSSYEQYF; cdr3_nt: TGTGCCAGCAGTTACTCGAGCGGGAGAAGCTCCTACGAGCAGTACTTC
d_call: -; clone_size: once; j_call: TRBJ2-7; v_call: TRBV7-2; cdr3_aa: CASGYSDRPYEQYF; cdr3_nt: TGTGCCAGCGGATATAGCGACAGACCCTACGAGCAGTACTTC
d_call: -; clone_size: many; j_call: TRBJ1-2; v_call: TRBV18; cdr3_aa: CASSPPTRGYYGYTF; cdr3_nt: TGTGCCAGCTCACCCCCGACACGGGGCTACTATGGCTACACCTTC
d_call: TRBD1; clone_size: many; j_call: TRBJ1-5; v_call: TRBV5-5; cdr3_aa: CASRRGQGNQPQHF; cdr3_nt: TGTGCCAGCAGGCGTGGACAGGGCAATCAGCCCCAGCATTTT
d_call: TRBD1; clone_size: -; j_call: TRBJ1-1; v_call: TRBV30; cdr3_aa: CAWNEKKGQGATEAFF; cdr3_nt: TGTGCCTGGAACGAAAAAAAGGGACAGGGGGCGACTGAAGCTTTCTTT
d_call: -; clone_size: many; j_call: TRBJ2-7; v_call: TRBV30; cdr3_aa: CAWSMTLGYEQYF; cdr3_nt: TGTGCCTGGAGTATGACACTGGGCTACGAGCAGTACTTC
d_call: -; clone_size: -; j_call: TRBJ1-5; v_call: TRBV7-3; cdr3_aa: CASSPPHGGWGKPQHF; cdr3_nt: TGTGCCAGCAGCCCTCCTCACGGGGGCTGGGGAAAGCCCCAGCATTTT
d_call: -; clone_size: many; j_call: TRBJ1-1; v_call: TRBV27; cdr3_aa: CASSLSHRNTEAFF; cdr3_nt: TGTGCCAGCAGTTTATCACACAGGAACACTGAAGCTTTCTTT
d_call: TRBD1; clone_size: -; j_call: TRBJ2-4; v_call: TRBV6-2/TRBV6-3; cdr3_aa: CASSAGGVGKNIQYF; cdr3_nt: TGTGCCAGCAGTGCAGGGGGCGTTGGCAAAAACATTCAGTACTTC
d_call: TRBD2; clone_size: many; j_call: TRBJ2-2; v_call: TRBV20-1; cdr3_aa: CSAREAGEAGELFF; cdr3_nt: TGCAGTGCTAGAGAGGCGGGAGAGGCCGGGGAGCTGTTTTTT
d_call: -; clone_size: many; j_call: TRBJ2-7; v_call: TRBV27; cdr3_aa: CASGAGTYEQYF; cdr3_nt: TGTGCCAGCGGGGCGGGAACCTACGAGCAGTACTTC
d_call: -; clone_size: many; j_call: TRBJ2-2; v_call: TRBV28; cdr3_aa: CASSHGGPNTGELFF; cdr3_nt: TGTGCCAGCAGTCACGGAGGGCCGAACACCGGGGAGCTGTTTTTT
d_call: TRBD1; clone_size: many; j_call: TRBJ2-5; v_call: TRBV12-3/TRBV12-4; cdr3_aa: CASRPTGGIQETQYF; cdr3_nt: TGTGCCAGCAGACCGACAGGGGGCATACAAGAGACCCAGTACTTC
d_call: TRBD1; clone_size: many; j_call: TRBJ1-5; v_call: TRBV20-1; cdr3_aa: CSALQDRRGKDSNQPQHF; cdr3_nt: TGCAGTGCTCTACAGGACAGGAGGGGAAAAGATAGCAATCAGCCCCAGCATTTT
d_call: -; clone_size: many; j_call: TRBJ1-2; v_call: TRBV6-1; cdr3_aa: CASSEGPKTLGYTF; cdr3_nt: TGTGCCAGCAGTGAAGGCCCCAAGACCCTTGGCTACACCTTC
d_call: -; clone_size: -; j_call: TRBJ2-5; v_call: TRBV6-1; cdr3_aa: CASSGTWTMVETQYF; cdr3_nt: TGTGCCAGCAGCGGAACGTGGACCATGGTAGAGACCCAGTACTTC
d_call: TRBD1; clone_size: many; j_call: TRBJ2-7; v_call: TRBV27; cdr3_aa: CASGPGQGYEQYF; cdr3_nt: TGTGCCAGCGGACCGGGACAGGGGTACGAGCAGTACTTC
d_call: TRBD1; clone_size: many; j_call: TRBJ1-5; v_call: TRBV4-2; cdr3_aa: CASSREVSGGQGTLNQPQHF; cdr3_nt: TGTGCCAGCAGCCGGGAGGTATCGGGGGGACAGGGTACTCTTAATCAGCCCCAGCATTTT
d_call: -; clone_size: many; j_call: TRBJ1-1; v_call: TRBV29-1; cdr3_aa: CSVEMGGRNTEAFF; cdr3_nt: TGCAGCGTTGAAATGGGGGGACGGAACACTGAAGCTTTCTTT
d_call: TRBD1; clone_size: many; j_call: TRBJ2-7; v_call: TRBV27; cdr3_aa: CASRPAGRGLRNRSYEQYF; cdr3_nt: TGTGCCAGCAGGCCCGCCGGCAGGGGGCTGCGGAACCGCTCCTACGAGCAGTACTTC
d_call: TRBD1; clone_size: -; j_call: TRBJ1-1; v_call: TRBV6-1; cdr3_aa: CASSGDSQNTEAFF; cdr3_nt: TGTGCCAGCAGTGGGGACAGCCAGAACACTGAAGCTTTCTTT
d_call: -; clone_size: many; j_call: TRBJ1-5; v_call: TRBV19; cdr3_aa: CASRTPQGGGNQPQHF; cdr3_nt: TGTGCCAGTAGAACTCCCCAAGGAGGGGGCAATCAGCCCCAGCATTTT
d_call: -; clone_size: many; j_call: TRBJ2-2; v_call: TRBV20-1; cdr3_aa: CSASSLREGTGELFF; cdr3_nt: TGCAGTGCTAGTTCCTTGCGCGAGGGCACCGGGGAGCTGTTTTTT
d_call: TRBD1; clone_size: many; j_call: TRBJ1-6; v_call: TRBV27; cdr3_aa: CASSSSGTENSPLHF; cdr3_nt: TGTGCCAGCAGTTCCTCCGGGACAGAAAATTCACCCCTCCACTTT
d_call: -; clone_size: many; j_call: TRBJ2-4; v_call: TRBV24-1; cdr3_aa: CATPAEVPGNIQYF; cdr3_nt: TGTGCCACCCCAGCAGAGGTGCCGGGGAACATTCAGTACTTC